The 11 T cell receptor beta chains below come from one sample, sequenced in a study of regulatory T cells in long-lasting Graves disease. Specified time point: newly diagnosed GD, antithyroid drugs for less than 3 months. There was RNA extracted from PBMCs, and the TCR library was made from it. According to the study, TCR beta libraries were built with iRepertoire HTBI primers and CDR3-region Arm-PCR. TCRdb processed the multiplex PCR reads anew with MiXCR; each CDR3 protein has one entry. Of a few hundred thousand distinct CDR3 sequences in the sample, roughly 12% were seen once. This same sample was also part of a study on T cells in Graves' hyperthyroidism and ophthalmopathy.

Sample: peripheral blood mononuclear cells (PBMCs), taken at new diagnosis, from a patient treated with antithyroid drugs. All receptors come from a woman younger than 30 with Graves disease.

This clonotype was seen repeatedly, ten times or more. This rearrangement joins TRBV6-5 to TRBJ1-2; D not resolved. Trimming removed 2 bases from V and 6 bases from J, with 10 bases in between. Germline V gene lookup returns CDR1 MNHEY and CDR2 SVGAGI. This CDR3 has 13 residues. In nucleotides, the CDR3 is TGTGCCAGCAGTTACAGACTGCGCGATGGCTACACCTTC. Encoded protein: CASSYRLRDGYTF.

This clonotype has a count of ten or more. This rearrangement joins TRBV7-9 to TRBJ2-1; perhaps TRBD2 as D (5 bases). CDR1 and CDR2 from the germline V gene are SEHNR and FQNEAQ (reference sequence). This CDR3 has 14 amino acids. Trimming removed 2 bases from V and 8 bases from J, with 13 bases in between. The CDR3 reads CASSLRQSRDEQFF. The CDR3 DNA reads TGTGCCAGCAGCTTAAGGCAATCGAGGGATGAGCAGTTCTTC.

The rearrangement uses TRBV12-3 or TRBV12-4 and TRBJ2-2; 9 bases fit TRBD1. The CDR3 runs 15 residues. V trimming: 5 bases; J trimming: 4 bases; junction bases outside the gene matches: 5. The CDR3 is CASSRDRVGTGELFF. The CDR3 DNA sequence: TGTGCCAGCAGTCGGGACAGGGTGGGCACCGGGGAGCTGTTTTTT.

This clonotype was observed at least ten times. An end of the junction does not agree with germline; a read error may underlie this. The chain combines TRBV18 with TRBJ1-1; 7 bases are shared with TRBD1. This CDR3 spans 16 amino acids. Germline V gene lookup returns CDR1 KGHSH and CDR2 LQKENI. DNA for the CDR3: TGTGCCAGCCCACCCCTCCGGGACACAGGGGACACTGAAGCTTTCTTT. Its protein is CASPPLRDTGDTEAFF.

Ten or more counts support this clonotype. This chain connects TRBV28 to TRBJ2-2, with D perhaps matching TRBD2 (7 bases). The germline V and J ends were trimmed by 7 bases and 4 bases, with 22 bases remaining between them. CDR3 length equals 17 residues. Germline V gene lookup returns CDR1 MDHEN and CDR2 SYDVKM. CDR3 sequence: CASTLTLGGGGTGELFF. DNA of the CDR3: TGTGCCAGCACCCTAACCTTAGGGGGGGGAGGCACCGGGGAGCTGTTTTTT. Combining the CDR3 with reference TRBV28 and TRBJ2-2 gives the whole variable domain DVKVTQSSRYLVKRTGEKVFLECVQDMDHENMFWYRQDPGLGLRLIYFSYDVKMKEKGDIPEGYSVSREKKERFSLILESASTNQTSMYLCASTLTLGGGGTGELFFGEGSRLTVL.

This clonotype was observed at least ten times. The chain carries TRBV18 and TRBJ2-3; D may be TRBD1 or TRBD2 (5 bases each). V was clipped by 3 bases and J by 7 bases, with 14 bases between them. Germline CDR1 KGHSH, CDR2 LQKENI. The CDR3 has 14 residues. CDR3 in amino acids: CASSPPGTRNTQYF. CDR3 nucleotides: TGTGCCAGCTCACCGCCCGGGACCCGCAATACGCAGTATTTT.

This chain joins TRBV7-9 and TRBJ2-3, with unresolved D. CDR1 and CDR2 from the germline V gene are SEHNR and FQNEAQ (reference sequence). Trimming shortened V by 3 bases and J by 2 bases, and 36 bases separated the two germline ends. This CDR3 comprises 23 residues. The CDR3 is CASSFGTSFVVGGYVTDTDTQYF. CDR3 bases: TGTGCCAGCAGCTTCGGCACAAGTTTCGTGGTCGGCGGCTATGTAACGGACACAGATACGCAGTATTTT.

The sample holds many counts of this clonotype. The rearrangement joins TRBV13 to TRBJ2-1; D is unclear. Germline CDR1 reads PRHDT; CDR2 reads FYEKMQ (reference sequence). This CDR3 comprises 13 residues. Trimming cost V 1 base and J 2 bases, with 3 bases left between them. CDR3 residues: CASSLETYNEQFF. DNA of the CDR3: TGTGCCAGCAGCTTAGAAACCTACAATGAGCAGTTCTTC.

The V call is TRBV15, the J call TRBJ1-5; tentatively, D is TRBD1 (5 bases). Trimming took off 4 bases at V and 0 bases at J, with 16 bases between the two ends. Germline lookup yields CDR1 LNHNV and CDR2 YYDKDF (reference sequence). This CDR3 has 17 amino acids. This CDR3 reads CATSTFTGAHSNQPQHF. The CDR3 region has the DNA TGTGCCACCAGCACTTTCACAGGAGCTCATAGCAATCAGCCCCAGCATTTT.

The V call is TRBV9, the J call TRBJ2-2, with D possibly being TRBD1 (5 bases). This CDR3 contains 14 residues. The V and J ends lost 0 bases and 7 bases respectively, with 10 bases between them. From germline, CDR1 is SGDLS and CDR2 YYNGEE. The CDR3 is CASSVAQGIGELFF. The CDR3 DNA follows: TGTGCCAGCAGCGTAGCCCAGGGTATCGGGGAGCTGTTTTTT.

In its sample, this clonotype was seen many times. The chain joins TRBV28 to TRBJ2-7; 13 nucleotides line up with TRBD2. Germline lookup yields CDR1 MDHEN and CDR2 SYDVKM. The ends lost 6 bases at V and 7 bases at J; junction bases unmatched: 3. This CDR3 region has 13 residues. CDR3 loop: CASRTSGRREQYF. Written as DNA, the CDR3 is TGTGCCAGCAGGACTAGCGGGAGGCGAGAGCAGTACTTC.